The T cell receptor beta chain under discussion was sequenced for a study of cytomegalovirus exposure and HLA in healthy donors. The germline V and J ends were trimmed by 10 bases and 3 bases, with 19 bases remaining between them. This CDR3 has 14 amino acids. Germline CDR1 is ENHRY and CDR2 is SYGVKD. In the case of this clone: Its antigen is not identified.

Overall study results and limits: Reports credit the classifier with highly specific, highly sensitive diagnosis of cytomegalovirus status. Further analysis, carried out later, found HLA-associated TCR beta chains more clonally expanded than equally common other chains. With DRB1 most and HLA-C fewest, TCR association rates differed between HLA loci in a later analysis. When presence/absence was analysed, sequencing depth was taken to be roughly uniform across donors.

The PCR contained 60 Vbeta and 13 Jbeta primers. Only in-frame clones appear in the TCRdb table, and some are missing; sequencing was by immunoSEQ multiplex PCR. The sample includes fewer than 200,000 clones, less than 85% seen only once; the top ten take 1.5%. The TCR originated in a male donor in good health and CMV-seronegative. Sequenced input: PBMCs. The gene calls are TRBV10-3 and TRBJ2-7; D is perhaps TRBD1 (6 bases). CDR3 loop: CASKDSSAYYEQYF. CDR3 sequence (DNA): TGTGCCAGCAAGGACAGTTCAGCGTACTACGAGCAGTACTTC.